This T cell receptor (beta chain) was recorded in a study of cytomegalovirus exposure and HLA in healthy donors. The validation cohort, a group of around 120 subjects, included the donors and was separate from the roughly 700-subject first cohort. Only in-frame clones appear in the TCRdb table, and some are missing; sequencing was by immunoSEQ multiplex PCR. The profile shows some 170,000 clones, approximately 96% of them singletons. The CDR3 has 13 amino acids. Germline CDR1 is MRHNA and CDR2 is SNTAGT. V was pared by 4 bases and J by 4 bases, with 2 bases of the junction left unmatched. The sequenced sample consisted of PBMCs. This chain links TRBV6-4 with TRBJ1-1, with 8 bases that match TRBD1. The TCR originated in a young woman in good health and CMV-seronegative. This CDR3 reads CASSVDRGTEAFF. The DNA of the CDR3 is TGTGCCAGCAGTGTAGACAGGGGCACTGAAGCTTTCTTT.